This T cell receptor beta chain was profiled in a study of T cells expressing NK-cell markers. Study-level results: Clarity on HCMV specificity was lacking for the expanded NKG2C+ T cell clones.

TCRdb re-called the 5' RACE reads and gives one entry per CDR3 protein, without DNA. The table for this sample gives some 500,000 distinct CDR3 sequences. In the case of this clonotype: Its antigen remains unknown.

Germline V lookup: CDR1 ENHRY, CDR2 SYGVKD. This CDR3 is 15 amino acids long. The gene calls are TRBV10-3 and TRBJ1-1. This sequence originates from a woman between 45 and 60 years old in good health. Sequenced: blood T cells: a sorted CD56 or NKG2C T cell subset, CD4+ or CD8+ T cells, or bulk PBMC T cells (not recorded which). CDR3 sequence: CATRVGRAQNTEAFF.